Listed below are T cell receptor beta chains from one sample, sequenced in a study of T cell repertoires in cytomegalovirus infection. MiXCR was run by TCRdb on the reads, yielding one entry per CDR3 protein. The data hold 480,000 or so distinct CDR3 sequences, with about 10% observed a single time. Input material: PBMCs. These receptors were taken from a human donor in good health (CMV status not recorded). Some clones in this sample may be carry-over from other donors' samples. CDR3s include the opening cysteine and the closing phenylalanine or tryptophan.

TRBJ2-1 | TRBV5-1 | CASSLDSVSSYNEQFF
TRBJ2-1 | TRBV3-1 | CASSDGSGLYNEQFF
TRBJ1-4 | TRBV6-5 | CASSYSRSGNEKLFF
TRBJ1-1 | TRBV6-1 | CASTLLTEAFF
TRBJ1-2 | TRBV25-1 | CASSEHGRGRGYTF
TRBJ2-3 | TRBV7-3 | CASSSPGQGGRDTQYF
TRBJ2-3 | TRBV28 | CASSLPSGSHTQYF
TRBJ2-5 | TRBV27 | CASSPYGGTSGTETQYF
TRBJ2-7 | TRBV2 | CASTTAYEQYF
TRBJ1-4 | TRBV2 | CASSSPSGRANEKLFF
TRBJ1-3 | TRBV9 | CASSVGLTSSGNTIYF
TRBJ2-7 | TRBV15 | CATSTGQGSYEQYF
TRBJ1-2 | TRBV20-1 | CSARRTADYGYTF
TRBJ1-2 | TRBV29-1 | CSVSGDYGYTF
TRBJ1-1 | TRBV19 | CASRQRSNTEAFF
TRBJ1-3 | TRBV7-6 | CASSPREAGNTIYF
TRBJ1-5 | TRBV11-2 | CASSLMGGSNQPQHF
TRBJ1-5 | TRBV10-3 | CAISESRGPQHF
TRBJ1-2 | TRBV6-5 | CASTTTGVTYGYTF
TRBJ1-3 | TRBV5-1 | CASSQDPFTGNTIYF
TRBJ2-2 | TRBV20-1 | CSAKASGSVTGELFF
TRBJ1-6 | TRBV11-2 | CASSLLISGAINSPLHF
TRBJ1-3 | TRBV12-3/TRBV12-4 | CASFLGGYGNAIYF
TRBJ2-5 | TRBV20-1 | CSATTATEQETQYF
TRBJ2-1 | TRBV3-1 | CASGEGRNEQFF
TRBJ1-6 | TRBV23-1 | CASSQSQTGGNSPLHF
TRBJ2-7 | TRBV5-3 | CARSLYGPLEQYF
TRBJ2-7 | TRBV19 | CASRLDALSGAYEQYF
TRBJ2-7 | TRBV10-3 | CAISDRGNGEQYF
TRBJ2-7 | TRBV4-1 | CASSLGKIAGSYEQYF
TRBJ2-3 | TRBV20-1 | CSAPGLAGDIDTQYF
TRBJ2-5 | TRBV7-6 | CASSLGQYQETQYF
TRBJ1-6 | TRBV19 | CASRGQPYNSPLHF
TRBJ2-2 | TRBV23-1 | CARGVGGTGELFF
TRBJ1-5 | TRBV18 | CASSPDRNQPQHF
TRBJ2-3 | TRBV12-5 | CASGLVPGSITDTQYF
TRBJ2-7 | TRBV6-5 | CASSYGQPYEQYF